The clone carrying this T cell receptor beta chain has ten or more counts. Prior to thyroid surgery, none of the patients had received any treatment. The record originates from a study of metastatic and nonmetastatic thyroid tumors. TCRdb re-called the PCR reads with MiXCR. Among roughly 25,000 clones listed, 20% were seen once. With 0 bases removed from V and 8 bases from J, the gap between germline ends came to 7 bases. The germline V gene encodes CDR1 SEHNR and CDR2 FQNEAQ (reference sequence). CDR3 length: 13 residues. The material sequenced was blood. The origin of this receptor is a male donor with papillary thyroid cancer or a benign thyroid nodule (not recorded which). Some clones in this sample may be carry-over from other donors' samples. V gene TRBV7-9 combines with J gene TRBJ1-4; D gene uncertain. This CDR3 is CASSLAGGEKLFF. CDR3 DNA: TGTGCCAGCAGCTTAGCGGGAGGGGAAAAACTGTTTTTT.